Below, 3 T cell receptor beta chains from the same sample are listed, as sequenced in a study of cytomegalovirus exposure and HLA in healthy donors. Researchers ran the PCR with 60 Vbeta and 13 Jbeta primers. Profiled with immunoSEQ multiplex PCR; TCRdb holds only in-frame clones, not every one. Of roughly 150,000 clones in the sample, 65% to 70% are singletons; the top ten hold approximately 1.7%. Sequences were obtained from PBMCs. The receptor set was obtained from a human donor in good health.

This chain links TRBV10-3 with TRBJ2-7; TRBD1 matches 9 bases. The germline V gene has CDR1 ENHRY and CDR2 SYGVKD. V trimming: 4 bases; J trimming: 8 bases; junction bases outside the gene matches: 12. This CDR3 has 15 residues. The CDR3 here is CAISGGDRVPFQQYF. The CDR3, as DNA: TGTGCCATCAGTGGGGGGGACAGGGTGCCTTTTCAGCAGTACTTC.

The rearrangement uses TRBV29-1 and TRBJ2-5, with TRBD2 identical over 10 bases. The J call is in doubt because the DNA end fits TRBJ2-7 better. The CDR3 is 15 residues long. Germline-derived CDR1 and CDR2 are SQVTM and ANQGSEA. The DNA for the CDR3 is TGCAGCGACACTAGTCTAGCGGGAGTGGAATACGAGCAGTACTTC. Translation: CSDTSLAGVEYEQYF.

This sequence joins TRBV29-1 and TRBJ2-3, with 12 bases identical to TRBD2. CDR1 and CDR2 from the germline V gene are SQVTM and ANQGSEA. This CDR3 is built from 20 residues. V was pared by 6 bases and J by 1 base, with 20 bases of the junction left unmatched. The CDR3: CSVPGLAGMVSVFGTDTQYF. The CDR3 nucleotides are TGCAGCGTACCAGGACTAGCGGGAATGGTGTCAGTATTCGGCACAGATACGCAGTATTTT.